The 30 T cell receptor beta chains in this list originate from one sample, sequenced in a study of neoadjuvant anti-PD-1 for oral cavity cancer (dated by TCRdb to about 2021). Library generation was performed with the immunoSEQ multiplex PCR assay. TCRdb mirrors the immuneACCESS table, restricted to in-frame sequences. Some clones are absent from its copies; in checked studies, under half trace to an unresolved V gene, and the reason for the others is unknown. The sample data list over 11,000 clones, and roughly four fifths of these were observed just once. Roughly 2% of the sample is held by the ten biggest clonotypes. The time point label here, explained by the study, means: after neoadjuvant nivolumab, at surgical resection. The starting material was PBMCs, obtained after nivolumab (anti-PD-1) treatment. All receptors come from a person aged 35 to 85 with oral cavity squamous cell carcinoma.

The V gene is TRBV7-3, the J gene TRBJ1-1; D is perhaps TRBD1 (6 bases). With 1 base removed from V and 2 bases from J, the gap between germline ends came to 20 bases. Germline CDR1 SGHTA, CDR2 FQGTGA. CDR3 length: 18 amino acids. The DNA of the CDR3 is TGTGCCAGCAGCTTAAACCCCCCGGGGGCAACGTTAAACACTGAAGCTTTCTTT. It specifies CASSLNPPGATLNTEAFF.

The chain joins TRBV29-1 to TRBJ1-2; 9 nucleotides match TRBD1. The CDR3 is 12 amino acids. Trimming took 7 bases from V and 3 from J; bases not matched to a gene: 3. CDR1 SQVTM and CDR2 ANQGSEA come from the germline V gene. Here the CDR3 reads CSAWDRDYGYTF. CDR3 nucleotide sequence: TGCAGCGCCTGGGACAGGGACTATGGCTACACCTTC.

V and J are TRBV5-1 and TRBJ2-1; 10 bases match TRBD2. Per germline, CDR1 SGHRS and CDR2 YFSETQ. The CDR3 has 16 amino acids. After removal of 0 bases from V and 9 bases from J, the junction contained 9 bases not matched to a gene. The chain's CDR3 is CASSLGGAGGPREQFF. For the CDR3, the DNA is TGCGCCAGCAGCTTGGGTGGAGCGGGGGGGCCACGTGAGCAGTTCTTC. The full variable domain, rest sourced from reference TRBV5-1 and TRBJ2-1, is KAGVTQTPRYLIKTRGQQVTLSCSPISGHRSVSWYQQTPGQGLQFLFEYFSETQRNKGNFPGRFSGRQFSNSRSEMNVSTLELGDSALYLCASSLGGAGGPREQFFGPGTRLTVL.

The chain employs TRBV29-1 and TRBJ1-1, with D unresolved. The CDR3 is 12 residues long. V gave up 6 bases and J gave up 7 bases, with 15 bases separating them. Germline CDR1 and CDR2: SQVTM and ANQGSEA. CDR3 nucleotide sequence: TGCAGCGTCCAAACGTCGCGGGTTGAAGCTTTCTTT. Protein product: CSVQTSRVEAFF.

The chain is built from TRBV5-4 and TRBJ2-1, with D tentatively TRBD1 or TRBD2 (6 bases each). Germline V gives CDR1 SGHNT, CDR2 YYREEE (reference sequence). This CDR3 contains 15 residues. With 2 bases removed from V and 7 bases from J, the gap between germline ends came to 16 bases. CDR3: CASSLDGGRGNEQFF. DNA of the CDR3: TGTGCCAGCAGCTTAGACGGGGGCCGAGGGAATGAGCAGTTCTTC.

The CDR3 DNA reads TGTGCCAGCAGTTTATGGGAGGACCTTAACTATGGCTACACCTTC. Encoded protein: CASSLWEDLNYGYTF. The J gene is TRBJ1-2, the V gene TRBV28; no clear D. Germline V lookup: CDR1 MDHEN, CDR2 SYDVKM. V lost 0 bases, J lost 1 base, and 9 bases lay in between. This CDR3 comprises 15 residues.

This chain uses TRBV12-5 with TRBJ2-7; D tentatively fits TRBD1 or TRBD2 (5 bases each). CDR3 length: 16 residues. Germline assignment: CDR1 LGHNT and CDR2 FRNRAP. V lost 0 bases and J 4 bases, leaving 16 bases between the germline ends. The DNA of the CDR3 is TGTGCTAGTGGTTTGGTACTTTCAGGGAGCTCGTACGAGCAGTACTTC. Translation: CASGLVLSGSSYEQYF.

The chain carries TRBV6-1 and TRBJ2-1, with a tentative D call TRBD2 (5 bases). The germline gives CDR1 MNHNS, CDR2 SASEGT. Deletions cut 1 base from V and 5 bases from J, with 9 bases between. The CDR3 has 14 residues. DNA of the CDR3: TGTGCCAGCAGTGAAGTTGGGAGAAACAATGAGCAGTTCTTC. This encodes CASSEVGRNNEQFF.

The CDR3: CASSKARTTNSNQPQHF. The CDR3 DNA reads TGTGCCAGCAGCAAAGCGAGGACGACGAACAGCAATCAGCCCCAGCATTTT. The rearrangement uses TRBV21-1 and TRBJ1-5. TRBV21-1 is shown as a pseudogene. CDR3 length equals 17 residues.

The V gene is TRBV6-1, the J gene TRBJ1-2; the D gene is possibly TRBD1 (5 bases). The CDR3 length is 15 residues. V lost 2 bases to trimming and J lost 6 bases, with 16 bases between them. The germline gives CDR1 MNHNS, CDR2 SASEGT. The CDR3 spells CASSERGFYSDGYTF. CDR3 in DNA: TGTGCCAGCAGTGAAAGGGGCTTCTATTCCGATGGCTACACCTTC.

This rearrangement joins TRBV5-5 to TRBJ2-7, with 8 bases matching TRBD1. The CDR3 totals 14 residues. After removal of 4 bases from V and 6 bases from J, the junction contained 9 bases not matched to a gene. Germline CDR1 reads SGHKS; CDR2 reads YYEKEE (reference sequence). The CDR3 nucleotides are TGTGCCAGCAGCGATGGACAGGGATGGGCCGAGCAGTACTTC. This sequence encodes CASSDGQGWAEQYF.

This chain connects TRBV6-1 to TRBJ2-3; 10 bases line up with TRBD2. J lost 8 bases, V lost 0 bases, and 11 bases had no gene match. CDR1 and CDR2 from the germline V gene are MNHNS and SASEGT. The CDR3 sequence is 17 residues long. The CDR3 DNA follows: TGTGCCAGCAGTGAAGCGCTGAGCGGGAGGGTCTACGTTACGCAGTATTTT. Translated: CASSEALSGRVYVTQYF.

This clone was seen only once. The CDR3 sequence: CASPVTQGRSSEAFF. The CDR3 bases are TGTGCCAGCCCTGTGACGCAGGGGAGGTCATCTGAAGCTTTCTTT. The chain joins TRBV6-1 to TRBJ1-1; D is possibly TRBD1 (6 bases). V was clipped by 8 bases and J by 6 bases, with 22 bases between them. The CDR3 covers 15 residues. From germline, CDR1 is MNHNS and CDR2 SASEGT.

The chain has TRBV27 and TRBJ2-7, with D tentatively TRBD2 (6 bases). The CDR3 covers 13 residues. The V and J ends lost 6 bases and 3 bases respectively, with 12 bases between them. The germline CDR1 and CDR2 sequences are MNHEY and SMNVEV (reference sequence). This CDR3 is CASSLAPFYEQYF. The DNA of the CDR3 is TGTGCCAGCAGCCTAGCGCCTTTCTACGAGCAGTACTTC.

The chain recombines TRBV9 with TRBJ2-1, with 11 bases lining up with TRBD2. Looked up from germline, CDR1 is SGDLS and CDR2 is YYNGEE. The trim removed 0 bases at V and 9 bases at J, leaving 5 bases unmatched. The CDR3 has 15 residues. CDR3 nucleotides: TGTGCCAGCAGCGTAGAACTAGCGGGAGTCTTTGAGCAGTTCTTC. Translation gives CASSVELAGVFEQFF.

This clone was picked up one time. CDR3 in amino acids: CASSFDPPDTQYF. CDR3 bases: TGTGCCAGCAGCTTTGACCCCCCAGATACGCAGTATTTT. The chain recombines TRBV7-6 with TRBJ2-3; no reliable D call. The germline V gene encodes CDR1 SGHVS and CDR2 FNYEAQ. There are 13 residues in the CDR3. With 3 bases removed from V and 4 bases from J, the gap between germline ends came to 8 bases.

This clone has a single count. For the CDR3, the DNA is TGTGCCATCAATCGACTAGCGGGAGCGCGGAATGAGCAGTTCTTC. This gives the protein CAINRLAGARNEQFF. The rearrangement links TRBV10-3 to TRBJ2-1; TRBD2 matches at 12 bases. This CDR3 is 15 amino acids long. Trimming cost V 7 bases and J 7 bases; bases outside gene matches: 8. Germline V lookup: CDR1 ENHRY, CDR2 SYGVKD.

The chain recombines TRBV12-2 with TRBJ2-1; the table's D gene call, TRBD2, was not cross checked with the DNA. TRBV12-2 is a pseudogene. The CDR3 extends over 17 amino acids. The CDR3 loop is CASRLRPAGGPDNEQFF. Here the CDR3 DNA reads TGTGCAAGTCGCTTACGACCAGCGGGGGGGCCGGACAATGAGCAGTTCTTC.

This chain links TRBV14 with TRBJ1-6; possibly TRBD1 for D (5 bases). The CDR3 is 17 amino acids. V was cut by 4 bases and J by 6 bases, with 19 bases left in between. CDR1 is SGHDN, CDR2 FVKESK, per germline. The CDR3 protein is CASSLRRFDSPNSPLHF. The CDR3 region has the DNA TGTGCCAGCAGCCTTAGACGATTCGACAGTCCTAATTCACCCCTCCACTTT. The full variable domain, in which reference TRBV14 and TRBJ1-6 provide the parts outside the CDR3, is EAGVTQFPSHSVIEKGQTVTLRCDPISGHDNLYWYRRVMGKEIKFLLHFVKESKQDESGMPNNRFLAERTGGTYSTLKVQPAELEDSGVYFCASSLRRFDSPNSPLHFGNGTRLTVT.

The chain couples TRBV27 to TRBJ2-5; tentatively, D is TRBD1 or TRBD2 (5 bases each). Germline V gene data show CDR1 as MNHEY and CDR2 as SMNVEV (reference sequence). V was shortened by 5 bases and J by 6 bases, with 19 bases between the two germline ends. CDR3 size: 15 residues. The CDR3 DNA reads as TGTGCCAGCAGTCCTCAATCGGGACCGCAGAAGACCCAGTACTTC. It translates to CASSPQSGPQKTQYF.

V gene TRBV4-1 combines with J gene TRBJ2-6; TRBD1 aligns across 7 bases. V lost 4 bases to trimming and J lost 5 bases; unmatched junction nucleotides: 5. This CDR3 has 15 amino acids. Germline V gives CDR1 MGHRA, CDR2 YSYEKL. For the CDR3, the DNA is TGCGCCAGCAGCCGATCACAGGGGTGGGCCAACGTCCTGACTTTC. This encodes CASSRSQGWANVLTF.

The table lists this clone with a few counts. The chain employs TRBV12-5 and TRBJ1-1; D is unresolved. This CDR3 is built from 15 residues. V was trimmed by 0 bases and J by 0 bases, leaving 8 bases between them. The germline V gene encodes CDR1 LGHNT and CDR2 FRNRAP. CDR3 coding DNA: TGTGCTAGTGGTTTGGTAGGGCGGATGAACACTGAAGCTTTCTTT. Its translation: CASGLVGRMNTEAFF.

This rearrangement joins TRBV29-1 to TRBJ2-7, with TRBD1 matching over 11 bases. Germline CDR1 reads SQVTM; CDR2 reads ANQGSEA. Trimming cost V 0 bases and J 7 bases; bases outside gene matches: 5. The CDR3 extends over 14 amino acids. The CDR3 here is CSVEDGQGAWEQYF. The CDR3 nucleotides are TGCAGCGTTGAAGATGGACAGGGGGCGTGGGAGCAGTACTTC.

The chain links TRBV27 to TRBJ1-1; a possible D gene is TRBD1 (6 bases). With 4 bases removed from V and 4 bases from J, the gap between germline ends came to 13 bases. Germline V gene lookup returns CDR1 MNHEY and CDR2 SMNVEV (reference sequence). The CDR3 consists of 14 residues. The DNA of the CDR3 is TGTGCCAGCAGTTCAGGGGTGGTGGGCACTGAAGCTTTCTTT. It is translated as CASSSGVVGTEAFF.

The V gene is TRBV5-4, the J gene TRBJ2-7; D is tentatively TRBD1 or TRBD2 (6 bases each). Germline CDR1 is SGHNT and CDR2 is YYREEE (reference sequence). The V and J ends lost 7 bases and 2 bases respectively, with 22 bases between them. The CDR3 length is 16 residues. The CDR3 sequence is CASGLGGRKTTYEQYF. Written as DNA, the CDR3 is TGTGCCAGCGGACTGGGGGGCAGGAAGACAACCTACGAGCAGTACTTC.

This sequence joins TRBV5-4 and TRBJ1-6; TRBD1 is a possible D gene (6 bases). V lost 0 bases and J lost 5, with 6 bases in between. CDR3 length: 14 amino acids. Germline V gives CDR1 SGHNT, CDR2 YYREEE (reference sequence). The CDR3 DNA is TGTGCCAGCAGCTTGGACAGGGATAATTCACCCCTCCACTTT. The encoded protein is CASSLDRDNSPLHF.

The rearrangement joins TRBV2 to TRBJ2-5, with D unclear. Per germline, CDR1 SNHLY and CDR2 FYNNEI. The V end lost 4 bases, the J end lost 5 bases, and 8 bases lay between the germline ends. The CDR3 consists of 12 residues. The DNA of the CDR3 is TGTGCCAGCAGTGGGACGCGGGAGACCCAGTACTTC. This codes for CASSGTRETQYF. The full variable domain, in which reference TRBV2 and TRBJ2-5 provide the parts outside the CDR3, is EPEVTQTPSHQVTQMGQEVILRCVPISNHLYFYWYRQILGQKVEFLVSFYNNEISEKSEIFDDQFSVERPDGSNFTLKIRSTKLEDSAMYFCASSGTRETQYFGPGTRLLVL.

The rearrangement uses TRBV10-3 and TRBJ1-3; the D is unclear. The germline CDR1 and CDR2 sequences are ENHRY and SYGVKD. The CDR3 extends over 14 amino acids. V lost 3 bases, J lost 0 bases, and 6 bases lay in between. This CDR3 reads CAISEPRSGNTIYF. CDR3 coding DNA: TGTGCCATCAGTGAACCGCGCTCTGGAAACACCATATATTTT.

This chain joins TRBV7-6 and TRBJ2-1; TRBD2 aligns across 10 bases. V lost 5 bases to trimming and J lost 0 bases; unmatched junction nucleotides: 1. The CDR3 extends over 15 amino acids. Looked up from germline, CDR1 is SGHVS and CDR2 is FNYEAQ. In DNA, the CDR3 is TGTGCCAGCAGCCCTAGCGGGAGCTCCTACAATGAGCAGTTCTTC. It codes for CASSPSGSSYNEQFF.

This clone was picked up one time. This chain uses TRBV5-4 with TRBJ2-7; D remains unclear. This CDR3 spans 13 amino acids. V was cut by 0 bases and J by 3 bases, with 7 bases left in between. Germline V gives CDR1 SGHNT, CDR2 YYREEE (reference sequence). The CDR3 nucleotides are TGTGCCAGCAGCTTGGGGAGCCACTACGAGCAGTACTTC. Amino acids: CASSLGSHYEQYF.